These 3 T cell receptor beta chains came from one sample sequenced in a study of T cells after yellow fever vaccination (dated 2019 in TCRdb). Sample treatment or condition, as interpreted from the label and publication: live attenuated yellow fever vaccine strain. Receptors were amplified or captured by 5' RACE. The data were produced on an Illumina HiSeq 2500. TCRdb reprocessed the public reads (quality trimming at Q25 with fastp, clone calling with MiXCR) and kept in-frame beta chains. Merged by CDR3 protein, the rows form single entries marked with the most common genes and DNA. Present in this sample are a few hundred thousand distinct CDR3 sequences, approximately 16% of which were seen just once. The top ten clones comprise about 18% of the sample. The starting material was PBMCs, obtained less than 6 days after the first yellow fever vaccination. The origin of the receptors is a man aged 18 to 29 who received the YFV17D yellow fever vaccine.

This rearrangement joins TRBV11-2 to TRBJ2-5; D could derive from TRBD1 or TRBD2 (5 bases each). The V gene's germline CDR1 is SGHAT and CDR2 FQNNGV. CDR3 length: 17 amino acids. Between the trimmed V and J ends, which lost 0 bases and 1 base, there was a span of 15 bases. The CDR3 loop is CASSLDFGAPSQETQYF. DNA for the CDR3: TGTGCCAGCAGCTTAGACTTCGGGGCGCCAAGCCAAGAGACCCAGTACTTC. The whole variable domain, remainder taken from reference TRBV11-2 and TRBJ2-5, is EAGVAQSPRYKIIEKRQSVAFWCNPISGHATLYWYQQILGQGPKLLIQFQNNGVVDDSQLPKDRFSAERLKGVDSTLKIQPAKLEDSAVYLCASSLDFGAPSQETQYFGPGTRLLVL.

Only a few counts were recorded for this clonotype. The gene calls are TRBV20-1 and TRBJ2-1, with unresolved D. Germline assignment: CDR1 DFQATT and CDR2 SNEGSKA (reference sequence). The V end was cut by 4 bases, the J end by 4 bases, with 8 bases between. This CDR3 has 12 residues. The CDR3 loop reads CSATLGYNEQFF. Here the CDR3 DNA reads TGCAGTGCTACCCTTGGATACAATGAGCAGTTCTTC.

The chain recombines TRBV21-1 with TRBJ2-5. TRBV21-1 is assigned pseudogene status. The CDR3 contains 16 residues. CDR3 DNA: TGTGCCAGCATAAAGCTCTGGGTGAGAGGTGACAAGACCCAGTACTTC. Translation: CASIKLWVRGDKTQYF.